This T cell receptor beta chain was observed in a study of T-cell reconstitution after alpha-beta-depleted transplantation in children. Germline assignment: CDR1 SQVTM and CDR2 ANQGSEA. This CDR3 is built from 17 residues. Trimming at V came to 3 bases and at J to 4 bases, leaving 13 bases not matched to a gene. The TCRbeta library incorporated unique molecular identifiers. MiXCR, applied by TCRdb to the PCR reads, yields one record per CDR3 protein. The sample records around 600,000 distinct CDR3 sequences, roughly a tenth being singletons. This clonotype has just a few counts. This TCR was recovered from a human donor who donated a stem cell graft to a child with acute myeloid leukemia. V gene TRBV29-1 combines with J gene TRBJ1-1, with TRBD1 matching over 11 bases. Here the sequenced sample was PBMCs from the stem cell graft donor, taken from the stem cell graft. CDR3 nucleotide sequence: TGCAGCGTTGAGTTTAGGGACAGGGGGGCTAGGCTCACTGAAGCTTTCTTT. Translating it yields CSVEFRDRGARLTEAFF.